Below, 5 T cell receptor beta chains from the same sample are listed, as sequenced in a study of CD8 T cells in Susac syndrome. It was with random hexamers that roughly 0.45 to 1 ug RNA was reverse transcribed. MiXCR was run by TCRdb on the immunoSEQ multiplex PCR reads, yielding one entry per CDR3 protein. The sample records around 170,000 distinct CDR3 sequences, roughly 95% being singletons. Sample: CD4+ T cells from PBMCs. These receptors were obtained from a human donor with Susac syndrome.

CDR3 in amino acids: CASSPGLAGGPSYEQYF. CDR3 DNA sequence: TGTGCCAGCAGCCCGGGACTAGCGGGGGGGCCGTCCTACGAGCAGTACTTC. The V and J genes are TRBV12-3 or TRBV12-4 and TRBJ2-7; TRBD2 matches 16 bases. The CDR3 extends over 17 amino acids. J gave up 1 base and V 6 bases, and 6 bases lay outside the gene matches.

The table lists this clonotype with a count of one. This sequence joins TRBV30 and TRBJ2-5; D uncertain. CDR3 length equals 16 residues. Deletions cut 0 bases from V and 1 base from J, with 15 bases between. The germline V gene has CDR1 GTSNPN and CDR2 SVGIG (reference sequence). The CDR3: CAWSVGNQVVQETQYF. For the CDR3, the DNA is TGTGCCTGGAGTGTAGGGAACCAGGTCGTCCAAGAGACCCAGTACTTC.

V is TRBV6-5 and J is TRBJ2-2; 12 bases line up with TRBD2. The length of the CDR3 is 18 residues. Germline CDR1 is MNHEY and CDR2 is SVGAGI. The V segment lost 3 bases and the J segment 5 bases; nucleotides outside the gene matches: 10. The CDR3 DNA reads TGTGCCAGCAGTTATTGGGCTAGCGGGGGGGCGCGGACCGGGGAGCTGTTTTTT. Translation: CASSYWASGGARTGELFF.

CDR3 in amino acids: CASSFLRAAGNTIYF. The CDR3 DNA is TGTGCCAGCAGTTTTTTGAGGGCGGCTGGAAACACCATATATTTT. The J gene is TRBJ1-3, the V gene TRBV28; D gene uncertain. CDR3 length equals 15 residues. Trimming left V 3 bases short and J 2 bases short, with 11 bases between. Germline values: CDR1 MDHEN, CDR2 SYDVKM.

The V call is TRBV9, the J call TRBJ2-7; no firm D call. Per germline, CDR1 SGDLS and CDR2 YYNGEE. Trimming removed 0 bases from V and 0 bases from J, with 7 bases in between. The CDR3 runs 14 residues. The CDR3 DNA reads as TGTGCCAGCAGCGTAGGAGAGCTCTCCTACGAGCAGTACTTC. This codes for CASSVGELSYEQYF.